Here is one T cell receptor (beta chain) with its context. Its antigen is currently unknown. PCR employed 60 Vbeta and 13 Jbeta primers. The method was immunoSEQ multiplex PCR; TCRdb's version includes in-frame clones alone and lacks a portion of them. The sample consists of roughly 160,000 clones, around 84% of them appearing once. Trimming took 4 bases from V and 1 from J; bases not matched to a gene: 8. The CDR3 extends over 17 amino acids. The data originate from a study of cytomegalovirus exposure and HLA in healthy donors. Study-level results: What a later analysis reportedly showed was that an Asian-associated ancestry cluster had fewer N-insertions than the approximately 700-donor mean.

This TCR was sampled from a boy aged 2 to 10 in good health and CMV-seronegative. The sample taken for sequencing was PBMCs. The rearrangement uses TRBV23-1 and TRBJ1-2, with TRBD1 identical over 11 bases. TRBV23-1 is given ORF status, its function remaining uncertain. Here the CDR3 reads CASSRTGQGGLNYGYTF. The CDR3 coding sequence is TGCGCCAGCAGTCGAACGGGACAGGGGGGCCTTAACTATGGCTACACCTTC.